The 15 T cell receptor beta chains below all came from one sample that was sequenced in a study of a mutant IDH1 vaccine in newly diagnosed glioma. Described time point: week 35, safety follow-up. Doses of 300 ug of mutant IDH1 20-mer peptide were given with topical imiquimod. For these TCRs, the target antigens are not known. Profiling relied on immunoSEQ multiplex PCR, and the TCRdb table lists in-frame clones only, not all of them. The table records tens of thousands of clones, more than 75% of them present only once. Specimen: PBMCs, collected from a glioma patient whose treatment included an IDH1 peptide vaccine. All receptors come from a young man with glioma.

The chain uses TRBV7-6 and TRBJ1-1; D remains unclear. V lost 2 bases and J lost 4, with 17 bases in between. Germline assignment: CDR1 SGHVS and CDR2 FNYEAQ. This CDR3 comprises 16 residues. In DNA form, the CDR3 reads TGTGCCAGCAGCTTAACGGACGGAGGGCATGGCACTGAAGCTTTCTTT. Residues: CASSLTDGGHGTEAFF.

The rearrangement joins TRBV5-1 to TRBJ1-3; weak D call: TRBD1 (6 bases). This CDR3 comprises 17 residues. Germline CDR1 and CDR2: SGHRS and YFSETQ. Trimming took 2 bases from V and 0 from J, leaving 15 bases between them. This CDR3 reads CASSLPSTGLSGNTIYF. Written as DNA, the CDR3 is TGCGCCAGCAGCTTACCCTCTACAGGGCTCTCTGGAAACACCATATATTTT.

The V and J genes are TRBV7-8 and TRBJ1-6, with D perhaps TRBD1 (5 bases). The CDR3 has 17 residues. The V end was cut by 5 bases, the J end by 9 bases, with 23 bases between. CDR1 is SGHVS, CDR2 FQNEAQ, per germline. The CDR3 is CASSAGPKYFGGSPLHF. Written as DNA, the CDR3 is TGTGCCAGCAGCGCCGGGCCTAAATATTTTGGGGGTTCACCCCTCCACTTT. The complete variable domain, with remaining parts taken from reference TRBV7-8 and TRBJ1-6, reads GAGVSQSPRYKVAKRGQDVALRCDPISGHVSLFWYQQALGQGPEFLTYFQNEAQLDKSGLPSDRFFAERPEGSVSTLKIQRTQQEDSAVYLCASSAGPKYFGGSPLHFGNGTRLTVT.

The chain has TRBV5-1 and TRBJ2-1; TRBD1 agrees at 8 bases. Trimming took 4 bases from V and 7 from J; bases not matched to a gene: 7. Germline V CDR1 and CDR2: SGHRS, YFSETQ. This CDR3 region has 14 residues. CDR3 residues: CASSGGQGWNEQFF. The CDR3 bases are TGCGCCAGCAGCGGTGGACAGGGTTGGAATGAGCAGTTCTTC.

This chain uses TRBV6-5 with TRBJ2-1; D ambiguous. V lost 4 bases and J 6 bases, leaving 10 bases between the germline ends. Germline V gene sequence: CDR1 MNHEY, CDR2 SVGAGI. The CDR3 is made up of 13 amino acids. The CDR3 nucleotides are TGTGCCAGCAGTTTATCAAAAAGCAATGAGCAGTTCTTC. Amino acid sequence: CASSLSKSNEQFF.

There are a few counts of this clone. The chain couples TRBV18 to TRBJ1-1; D gene unclear. This CDR3 contains 12 residues. Germline V lookup: CDR1 KGHSH, CDR2 LQKENI. V was trimmed by 2 bases and J by 1 base, leaving 2 bases between them. The CDR3 DNA reads as TGTGCCAGCTCACCATCGAACACTGAAGCTTTCTTT. Translation: CASSPSNTEAFF.

The J gene is TRBJ1-1, the V gene TRBV21-1; no DNA check was done on the table's D call, TRBD1. TRBV21-1 is reported as a pseudogene. The CDR3 sequence is 16 residues long. The CDR3 sequence: CASSPRTGGINTEAFF. For the CDR3, the DNA is TGTGCCAGCAGCCCCAGGACAGGGGGCATAAACACTGAAGCTTTCTTT.

The chain recombines TRBV28 with TRBJ2-7; D remains unclear. CDR1 and CDR2 from the germline V gene are MDHEN and SYDVKM. Trimming left V 1 base short and J 8 bases short, with 12 bases between. The CDR3 extends over 13 amino acids. CDR3 bases: TGTGCCAGCAGTTTATATGGGCAGGAGAAGCAGTACTTC. The encoded protein is CASSLYGQEKQYF.

This clone was picked up a small number of times. The chain recombines TRBV15 with TRBJ2-1; 9 bases agree with TRBD2. The germline V gene has CDR1 LNHNV and CDR2 YYDKDF (reference sequence). Trimming at V came to 0 bases and at J to 8 bases, leaving 8 bases not matched to a gene. The length of the CDR3 is 16 residues. CDR3 protein: CATSRDRAGGLYEQFF. The CDR3 bases are TGTGCCACCAGCAGAGATAGGGCGGGGGGGCTTTATGAGCAGTTCTTC.

V is TRBV6-5 and J is TRBJ1-4, with 10 nucleotides matching TRBD1. CDR1 is MNHEY and CDR2 is SVGAGI in the germline V gene. V lost 2 bases, J lost 10 bases, and 4 bases stayed unmatched. The CDR3 runs to 14 residues. The CDR3 sequence: CASSYRDRGRKLFF. The DNA of the CDR3 is TGTGCCAGCAGTTACAGGGACAGGGGAAGAAAACTGTTTTTT.

This chain connects TRBV11-3 to TRBJ1-1; D uncertain. Per germline, CDR1 SGHNT and CDR2 YENEEA. The CDR3 has 13 residues. Trimming cost V 3 bases and J 3 bases, with 8 bases left between them. The CDR3 nucleotides read TGTGCCAGCAGCTTCGACCGGTACACTGAAGCTTTCTTT. Its translation is CASSFDRYTEAFF. The whole variable domain, remainder taken from reference TRBV11-3 and TRBJ1-1, is EAGVVQSPRYKIIEKKQPVAFWCNPISGHNTLYWYLQNLGQGPELLIRYENEEAVDDSQLPKDRFSAERLKGVDSTLKIQPAELGDSAVYLCASSFDRYTEAFFGQGTRLTVV.

For this clone: Germline is not matched at one junction end, which may reflect a read error. CDR3 protein: CASSLNSPPHF. The CDR3 DNA follows: TGTGCCAGCAGCTTAAATTCACCCCCCCACTTT. The gene calls are TRBV11-2 and TRBJ1-6; no reliable D call. CDR3 length: 11 residues. CDR1 and CDR2 from the germline V gene are SGHAT and FQNNGV.

The chain employs TRBV2 and TRBJ2-7; perhaps TRBD1 as D (5 bases). Trimming cost V 3 bases and J 0 bases, with 9 bases left between them. The germline V gene encodes CDR1 SNHLY and CDR2 FYNNEI. The CDR3 runs 14 residues. The CDR3 coding sequence is TGTGCCAGCAGTGACCAGGGAAGCTCCTACGAGCAGTACTTC. Translated: CASSDQGSSYEQYF.

The chain combines TRBV14 with TRBJ2-3, with 7 bases aligning to TRBD2. CDR1 SGHDN and CDR2 FVKESK come from the germline V gene. The CDR3 extends over 18 amino acids. The trim removed 2 bases at V and 2 bases at J, leaving 13 bases unmatched. CDR3 DNA: TGTGCCAGCAGCCAAATAAGGCCGGGGGGAGGCTTCACAGATACGCAGTATTTT. This encodes CASSQIRPGGGFTDTQYF.

The genes are TRBV11-1 and TRBJ2-7, with TRBD2 identical over 15 bases. V dropped 5 bases and J dropped 4; count of bases not matched to a gene: 3. The V gene's germline CDR1 is SGHAT and CDR2 FQDESV (reference sequence). CDR3 length: 15 amino acids. In DNA, the CDR3 is TGTGCCAGCAGCCTGGGACTAGCGGGGGGTTACGAGCAGTACTTC. This translates into CASSLGLAGGYEQYF.